A single sample gave rise to the 19 T cell receptor beta chains below, sequenced in a study of blood T cell repertoires in COVID-19. Method: immunoSEQ multiplex PCR; TCRdb's copy keeps in-frame clones and lacks some. The sample records fewer than 200,000 clones, 80% to 85% being singletons. What was sequenced was peripheral blood. The receptors were sampled from a woman aged 65 to 85 with COVID-19, enrolled during active disease.

The chain recombines TRBV7-2 with TRBJ1-2, with a tentative D call TRBD1 (5 bases). V shed 5 bases and J shed 4 bases, with 14 bases lying between them. This CDR3 spans 14 amino acids. CDR1 SGHTA and CDR2 FQGNSA come from the germline V gene. The CDR3 is CASSQGGSGYGYTF. The CDR3 DNA reads TGTGCCAGCAGCCAGGGAGGGTCGGGCTATGGCTACACCTTC.

DNA of the CDR3: TGTGCCAGCAGTTTCCAGGGGCAGAATTCACCCCTCCACTTT. Amino acid sequence: CASSFQGQNSPLHF. J is TRBJ1-6 and V is TRBV27, with a weak D call TRBD1 (6 bases). The CDR3 has 14 amino acids. V was cut by 3 bases and J by 7 bases, with 10 bases left in between. CDR1 is MNHEY, CDR2 SMNVEV, per germline (reference sequence).

As to this clone: At one of its ends the junction is not consistent with the germline gene, which may arise from a read error. The rearrangement links TRBV29-1 to TRBJ1-6; no firm D call. The CDR3 is made up of 10 amino acids. Germline loops: CDR1 SQVTM, CDR2 ANQGSEA. The DNA for the CDR3 is TGCAGCGCCTACGAACCATTACCTTTTTTT. It translates to CSAYEPLPFF.

This sequence joins TRBV7-2 and TRBJ2-7; 8 bases are a match to TRBD2. The CDR3 totals 16 residues. V was pared by 5 bases and J by 1 base, with 10 bases of the junction left unmatched. Germline-derived CDR1 and CDR2 are SGHTA and FQGNSA. The CDR3 DNA follows: TGTGCCAGCAGCCGTTTTACTAGCGGCCTATCCTACGAGCAGTACTTC. It translates to CASSRFTSGLSYEQYF.

The chain is built from TRBV7-2 and TRBJ2-1, with a possible D match to TRBD1 (6 bases). This CDR3 spans 14 amino acids. The germline CDR1 and CDR2 sequences are SGHTA and FQGNSA. Deletions cut 1 base from V and 10 bases from J, with 14 bases between. CDR3 sequence (DNA): TGTGCCAGCAGCTTAGATGGACAGCGAACCGAGCAGTTCTTC. It specifies CASSLDGQRTEQFF.

CDR3 bases: TGCAGCGTTGGGGGCAGGGGAGGGGAGACCCAGTACTTC. Translating it yields CSVGGRGGETQYF. The chain is built from TRBV29-1 and TRBJ2-5, with D tentatively TRBD2 (7 bases). CDR3 size: 13 residues. Germline V gene sequence: CDR1 SQVTM, CDR2 ANQGSEA. Trimming cost V 4 bases and J 5 bases, with 14 bases left between them.

J is TRBJ1-1 and V is TRBV7-2; 7 nucleotides match TRBD1. The CDR3 covers 15 residues. Trimming cost V 2 bases and J 4 bases; bases outside gene matches: 7. Germline V gene sequence: CDR1 SGHTA, CDR2 FQGNSA. CDR3: CASSLIQQGGTEAFF. CDR3 sequence (DNA): TGTGCCAGCAGCTTAATACAGCAGGGGGGCACTGAAGCTTTCTTT. Using reference TRBV7-2 and TRBJ1-1 for the parts outside the CDR3, the full variable domain is GAGVSQSPSNKVTEKGKDVELRCDPISGHTALYWYRQSLGQGLEFLIYFQGNSAPDKSGLPSDRFSAERTGGSVSTLTIQRTQQEDSAVYLCASSLIQQGGTEAFFGQGTRLTVV.

V is TRBV3-1 (or the pseudogene TRBV3-2) and J is TRBJ2-3; 7 nucleotides agree with TRBD2. CDR1 and CDR2 (germline): LGHDT, YNNKEL (reference sequence). The CDR3 is 13 amino acids. V lost 4 bases, J lost 12 bases, and 10 bases stayed unmatched. The CDR3 protein is CASSRLTREPQYF. In DNA form, the CDR3 reads TGTGCCAGCAGCCGCTTAACGCGGGAGCCTCAGTATTTT.

The gene calls are TRBV14 and TRBJ2-5; D possibly corresponds to TRBD1 (8 bases). There are 15 residues in the CDR3. Germline CDR1 SGHDN, CDR2 FVKESK. V was cut by 4 bases and J by 2 bases, with 14 bases left in between. The CDR3 DNA sequence: TGTGCCAGCAGCCCCAACAGGGGGGGGCAAGAGACCCAGTACTTC. This gives the protein CASSPNRGGQETQYF. Filled out from reference TRBV14 and TRBJ2-5, the complete variable domain reads EAGVTQFPSHSVIEKGQTVTLRCDPISGHDNLYWYRRVMGKEIKFLLHFVKESKQDESGMPNNRFLAERTGGTYSTLKVQPAELEDSGVYFCASSPNRGGQETQYFGPGTRLLVL.

The V and J genes are TRBV4-2 and TRBJ2-1, with 10 bases matching TRBD2. The CDR3 runs 17 residues. Germline lookup yields CDR1 LGHNA and CDR2 YNFKEQ. Trimming at V came to 4 bases and at J to 6 bases, leaving 12 bases not matched to a gene. The CDR3 nucleotides read TGTGCCAGCAGCCTTCTTAACCTAGCGGGAGAAGTCAATGAGCAGTTCTTC. It translates to CASSLLNLAGEVNEQFF.

The chain combines TRBV6-6 with TRBJ2-7; D gene unclear. This CDR3 contains 14 residues. CDR1 and CDR2 from the germline V gene are MNHNY and SVGAGI (reference sequence). Trimming shortened V by 0 bases and J by 3 bases, and 9 bases separated the two germline ends. DNA of the CDR3: TGTGCCAGCAGTTACTCGAGACTGAGCTACGAGCAGTACTTC. This codes for CASSYSRLSYEQYF.

The V call is TRBV15, the J call TRBJ2-1, with 7 positions matching TRBD2. The CDR3 totals 15 residues. Germline V gene lookup returns CDR1 LNHNV and CDR2 YYDKDF (reference sequence). The J segment lost 0 bases and the V segment lost 3 bases, leaving 2 bases of the junction unmatched. This CDR3 reads CATSSGGNSYNEQFF. The CDR3 coding sequence is TGTGCCACCAGCAGCGGGGGGAACTCCTACAATGAGCAGTTCTTC.

The chain employs TRBV27 and TRBJ2-7; D is unclear. Trimming took 0 bases from V and 0 from J, leaving 6 bases between them. The CDR3 consists of 14 residues. From germline, CDR1 is MNHEY and CDR2 SMNVEV (reference sequence). The CDR3 reads CASSLSRSSYEQYF. CDR3 bases: TGTGCCAGCAGTTTATCGAGGAGCTCCTACGAGCAGTACTTC.

The V and J genes are TRBV27 and TRBJ2-7; tentative D call: TRBD2 (5 bases). This CDR3 is 13 amino acids long. Looked up from germline, CDR1 is MNHEY and CDR2 is SMNVEV (reference sequence). Between the trimmed V and J ends, which lost 5 bases and 4 bases, there was a span of 12 bases. CDR3 sequence (DNA): TGTGCCAGCAGTATTCCGGGATCATACGAGCAGTACTTC. Translated: CASSIPGSYEQYF.

The rearrangement uses TRBV29-1 and TRBJ2-5; possibly TRBD1 for D (6 bases). The V and J ends lost 6 bases and 2 bases respectively, with 16 bases between them. Germline assignment: CDR1 SQVTM and CDR2 ANQGSEA. This CDR3 is built from 14 residues. CDR3 coding DNA: TGCAGCGTAGGTCCCGGGACAAGTCAAGAGACCCAGTACTTC. This encodes CSVGPGTSQETQYF.

This chain links TRBV28 with TRBJ1-3; 8 bases are a match to TRBD1. Germline V gene sequence: CDR1 MDHEN, CDR2 SYDVKM. CDR3 length: 14 residues. V lost 5 bases, J lost 2 bases, and 2 bases stayed unmatched. CDR3 protein: CASSKQGAGNTIYF. In nucleotides, the CDR3 is TGTGCCAGCAGTAAACAGGGGGCTGGAAACACCATATATTTT.

The chain is built from TRBV7-2 and TRBJ2-1, with D maybe TRBD1 (5 bases). The CDR3 has 15 amino acids. Germline V gene data show CDR1 as SGHTA and CDR2 as FQGNSA. V shed 3 bases and J shed 3 bases, with 12 bases lying between them. The CDR3 DNA reads TGTGCCAGCAGCTTGGTTCAGGGAAGCTACAATGAGCAGTTCTTC. Its protein is CASSLVQGSYNEQFF.

V is TRBV7-2 and J is TRBJ2-2, with D unresolved. This CDR3 is built from 14 residues. Trimming took 2 bases from V and 2 from J, leaving 6 bases between them. Germline-derived CDR1 and CDR2 are SGHTA and FQGNSA. CDR3 nucleotides: TGTGCCAGCAGCTTACTAGGCAACACCGGGGAGCTGTTTTTT. Translation gives CASSLLGNTGELFF. Full variable domain (rest looked up from reference TRBV7-2 and TRBJ2-2): GAGVSQSPSNKVTEKGKDVELRCDPISGHTALYWYRQSLGQGLEFLIYFQGNSAPDKSGLPSDRFSAERTGGSVSTLTIQRTQQEDSAVYLCASSLLGNTGELFFGEGSRLTVL.

J is TRBJ2-7 and V is TRBV28, with 9 positions matching TRBD1. V gave up 2 bases and J gave up 1 base; unmatched junction bases: 3. The V gene's germline CDR1 is MDHEN and CDR2 SYDVKM. The CDR3 extends over 15 amino acids. The DNA for the CDR3 is TGTGCCAGCAGTTTACCCGGGACAGGGTCCTACGAGCAGTACTTC. This codes for CASSLPGTGSYEQYF.